Listed below are T cell receptor beta chains from one sample, sequenced in a study of cytomegalovirus exposure and HLA in healthy donors. Data came from immunoSEQ multiplex PCR; TCRdb stores just in-frame clones and leaves some out. The sample shows more than 140,000 clones, over 75% of them seen only once. Sequencing was performed on PBMCs. These receptors came from a male donor in good health and CMV-seronegative. Both conserved end residues are part of each CDR3. A D gene is named only where the DNA matches it firmly. Clone size is not always given. Where it is, it says once, few, many or a class for expanded clones.

J	D	V	size	CDR3	DNA
TRBJ2-2	TRBD2	TRBV14	NA	CASSQDFLAGNTGELFF	TGTGCCAGCAGCCAAGATTTCCTAGCGGGAAACACCGGGGAGCTGTTTTTT
TRBJ1-2	TRBD1	TRBV19	NA	CASSGDRANYGYTF	TGTGCCAGTAGTGGGGACAGAGCTAACTATGGCTACACCTTC
TRBJ2-3	TRBD1	TRBV7-8	few	CASSPPLRQGNSDTQYF	TGTGCCAGCAGCCCCCCCCTTCGACAGGGGAATTCAGATACGCAGTATTTT
TRBJ2-7	TRBD1	TRBV14	NA	CASSPGTGLGYEQYF	TGTGCCAGCAGCCCCGGGACAGGGCTTGGATACGAGCAGTACTTC
TRBJ1-5	NA	TRBV5-1	NA	CASSLGDNSNQPQHF	TGCGCCAGCAGCTTGGGGGACAATAGCAATCAGCCCCAGCATTTT
TRBJ2-7	TRBD2	TRBV5-1	NA	CASRRTSGRASYEQYF	TGCGCCAGCAGGAGAACTAGCGGGAGGGCCTCCTACGAGCAGTACTTC
TRBJ2-2	NA	TRBV4-1	NA	CASSQDPGGVIPGELFF	TGCGCCAGCAGCCAAGATCCTGGGGGCGTTATCCCCGGGGAGCTGTTTTTT
TRBJ2-7	NA	TRBV9	few	CASSSDGQAYEQYF	TGTGCCAGCAGCTCAGACGGACAAGCCTACGAGCAGTACTTC
TRBJ1-2	NA	TRBV11-1	NA	CASSLGLDYGYTF	TGTGCCAGCAGCTTGGGGCTGGATTATGGCTACACCTTC
TRBJ2-7	NA	TRBV20-1	NA	CSARALFEQYF	TGCAGTGCTAGAGCATTGTTCGAGCAGTACTTC
TRBJ1-3	NA	TRBV5-1	NA	CASSRGAGNTIYF	TGCGCCAGCAGCCGGGGTGCCGGAAACACCATATATTTT
TRBJ1-2	NA	TRBV19	NA	CASKMTSGGTVYGYTF	TGTGCCAGTAAAATGACGAGTGGAGGGACGGTCTATGGCTACACCTTC
TRBJ1-3	TRBD1	TRBV19	NA	CASSTYPRTGGSGNTIYF	TGTGCCAGTAGTACCTACCCGCGGACAGGGGGCTCTGGAAACACCATATATTTT
TRBJ2-2	TRBD2	TRBV9	NA	CASSPSGRAGTGELFF	TGTGCCAGCAGCCCTAGCGGGAGGGCCGGCACCGGGGAGCTGTTTTTT
TRBJ2-1	NA	TRBV21-1	NA	CASSKDGEAGTYNEQFF	TGTGCCAGCAGCAAAGATGGAGAGGCGGGAACCTACAATGAGCAGTTCTTC
TRBJ2-1	TRBD2	TRBV2	once	CASSGTSGGGQFF	TGTGCCAGCAGTGGGACTAGCGGGGGAGGTCAGTTCTTC
TRBJ1-5	NA	TRBV2	NA	CASRTGPGDQPQHF	TGTGCCAGCAGGACAGGTCCCGGGGATCAGCCCCAGCATTTT
TRBJ1-6	NA	TRBV7-3	NA	CASSLTDGGNSPLHF	TGTGCCAGCAGCTTAACCGATGGGGGCAATTCACCCCTCCACTTT
TRBJ2-5	NA	TRBV7-2	NA	CASSPLLETQYF	TGTGCCAGCAGCCCCCTACTAGAGACCCAGTACTTC
TRBJ2-1	TRBD2	TRBV15	NA	CATSRGLLAGVYNEQFF	TGTGCCACCAGCAGAGGACTACTAGCGGGAGTTTACAATGAGCAGTTCTTC
TRBJ2-3	NA	TRBV11-3	NA	CASSLERADTQYF	TGTGCCAGCAGCTTAGAACGGGCAGATACGCAGTATTTT
TRBJ2-4	TRBD2	TRBV25-1	NA	CASSEWGTSGRDIQYF	TGTGCCAGCAGTGAATGGGGGACTAGCGGGAGGGACATTCAGTACTTC
TRBJ2-7	TRBD1	TRBV7-9	NA	CASSRQGKGYEQYF	TGTGCCAGCAGTCGACAGGGGAAAGGCTACGAGCAGTACTTC
TRBJ2-3	TRBD1	TRBV7-3	NA	CASSYGQGTDTQYF	TGTGCCAGCAGCTACGGACAGGGCACAGATACGCAGTATTTT
TRBJ2-1	TRBD2	TRBV7-9	NA	CSSSHYTTSATEQFF	TGTTCCAGCAGCCATTATACGACTAGCGCGACTGAGCAGTTCTTC
TRBJ2-7	TRBD2	TRBV7-8	NA	CASSPDGTSFYEQYF	TGTGCCAGCAGCCCCGACGGGACTAGCTTTTACGAGCAGTACTTC
TRBJ2-2	TRBD1	TRBV19	once	CASTLVGGVTGELFF	TGTGCCAGTACCTTGGTAGGGGGCGTCACCGGGGAGCTGTTTTTT
TRBJ2-3	TRBD2	TRBV11-2	NA	CASSSNSGGAVDTQYF	TGTGCCAGCAGCTCTAATAGCGGGGGGGCGGTAGATACGCAGTATTTT
TRBJ1-2	TRBD1	TRBV19	NA	CASSLAGTGSYGYTF	TGTGCCAGTAGTCTCGCCGGGACAGGGTCCTATGGCTACACCTTC
TRBJ1-6	NA	TRBV4-1	NA	CASSQEGAVGRSPLHF	TGCGCCAGCAGCCAAGAGGGGGCGGTTGGGCGTTCACCCCTCCACTTT
TRBJ2-1	NA	TRBV10-3	NA	CATGSGGYNEQFF	TGTGCTACAGGGAGCGGAGGTTACAATGAGCAGTTCTTC
TRBJ2-7	NA	TRBV19	once	CASSIGSGLGYEQYF	TGTGCCAGTAGTATAGGAAGCGGGCTAGGCTACGAGCAGTACTTC
TRBJ2-3	NA	TRBV5-1	once	CASSSSGNTDTQYF	TGCGCCAGCAGCTCGTCAGGAAACACAGATACGCAGTATTTT
TRBJ1-2	TRBD1	TRBV27	NA	CASSSLQGLNGYTF	TGTGCCAGCAGTTCCCTACAGGGGCTAAATGGCTACACCTTC
TRBJ1-4	TRBD1	TRBV5-6	NA	CASSLTGGKLFF	TGTGCCAGCAGCCTGACAGGGGGAAAACTGTTTTTT
TRBJ1-1	TRBD1	TRBV19	once	CASSPDFGTENTEAFF	TGTGCCAGTAGTCCAGACTTCGGGACAGAGAACACTGAAGCTTTCTTT
TRBJ1-2	TRBD1	TRBV5-1	NA	CASSLTGGLANYGYTF	TGCGCCAGCAGCTTGACAGGGGGTTTAGCTAACTATGGCTACACCTTC
TRBJ1-1	NA	TRBV19	NA	CASTTRALKAFF	TGTGCCAGTACTACGAGAGCGTTGAAAGCTTTCTTT
TRBJ1-2	NA	TRBV4-1	NA	CASSQSGQNYGYTF	TGCGCCAGCAGCCAATCTGGGCAAAACTATGGCTACACCTTC
TRBJ1-5	TRBD1	TRBV30	NA	CAWSETGQAEVKDQPQHF	TGTGCCTGGAGTGAAACGGGACAGGCGGAGGTGAAGGATCAGCCCCAGCATTTT